Below, 14 T cell receptor beta chains from the same sample are listed, as sequenced in a study of a mutant IDH1 vaccine in newly diagnosed glioma. Sequencing used immunoSEQ multiplex PCR; TCRdb keeps in-frame clones, though not all of them. The table records some 46,000 clones, about 92% of them present only once. As for time point: week 35, safety follow-up. The investigators gave 300 ug of mutant IDH1 20-mer peptide in each vaccine dose, together with topical imiquimod. No antigen is known for these receptors. Sequenced here: PBMCs, sampled from a glioma patient whose treatment included an IDH1 peptide vaccine. The receptors stem from a man aged 45-65 years with glioma.

The V and J genes are TRBV4-3 and TRBJ1-2; 10 nucleotides line up with TRBD1. Germline CDR1 and CDR2: LGHNA and YSLEER. Trimming at V came to 4 bases and at J to 4 bases, leaving 6 bases not matched to a gene. The CDR3 has 15 amino acids. The CDR3 sequence is CASSPGTGEGYGYTF. CDR3 DNA: TGCGCCAGCAGCCCTGGGACAGGGGAGGGCTATGGCTACACCTTC.

V usage is TRBV7-3 and J usage is TRBJ1-6; TRBD1 aligns across 7 bases. Per the germline V gene, CDR1 is SGHTA and CDR2 is FQGTGA. The CDR3 loop spans 15 amino acids. Trimming at V came to 0 bases and at J to 7 bases, leaving 3 bases not matched to a gene. This CDR3 reads CASSLTGRGNSPLHF. In DNA, the CDR3 is TGTGCCAGCAGCTTAACGGGCAGGGGGAATTCACCCCTCCACTTT.

This chain uses TRBV28 with TRBJ1-5; D remains unclear. Germline V CDR1 and CDR2: MDHEN, SYDVKM. Trimming shortened V by 6 bases and J by 6 bases, and 18 bases separated the two germline ends. The length of the CDR3 is 15 residues. This chain's CDR3 is CASSPGGIRTQPQHF. CDR3 DNA: TGTGCCAGCAGCCCCGGAGGCATTCGAACTCAGCCCCAGCATTTT.

CDR3 coding DNA: TGTGCCAGCAGCCAAGAGGCAGGAGGGGCCGGGGAGCTGTTTTTT. Amino acid sequence: CASSQEAGGAGELFF. The V gene is TRBV4-2, the J gene TRBJ2-2, with D possibly being TRBD2 (6 bases). The length of the CDR3 is 15 residues. Germline CDR1 is LGHNA and CDR2 is YNFKEQ. Trimming left V 0 bases short and J 6 bases short, with 11 bases between.

The chain carries TRBV28 and TRBJ2-3; D perhaps matches TRBD2 (5 bases). CDR1 is MDHEN and CDR2 is SYDVKM in the germline V gene. Trimming left V 5 bases short and J 2 bases short, with 14 bases between. The length of the CDR3 is 15 residues. The CDR3 DNA is TGTGCCAGCAGTCGCGTAGCGTTGACCACAGATACGCAGTATTTT. The encoded protein is CASSRVALTTDTQYF. Complete variable domain (other parts from reference TRBV28 and TRBJ2-3): DVKVTQSSRYLVKRTGEKVFLECVQDMDHENMFWYRQDPGLGLRLIYFSYDVKMKEKGDIPEGYSVSREKKERFSLILESASTNQTSMYLCASSRVALTTDTQYFGPGTRLTVL.

The rearrangement joins TRBV7-9 to TRBJ2-1; 10 bases are shared with TRBD2. In germline, CDR1 is SEHNR, CDR2 FQNEAQ (reference sequence). This CDR3 has 14 residues. V lost 6 bases and J lost 8; bases outside the gene matches: 7. CDR3 amino acids: CASSSGLAIDEQFF. In DNA, the CDR3 is TGTGCCAGCAGTTCGGGACTAGCGATTGATGAGCAGTTCTTC.

The chain links TRBV19 to TRBJ2-3; weak D call: TRBD2 (7 bases). V dropped 5 bases and J dropped 5 bases, with 17 bases sitting between them. The CDR3 has 15 residues. The germline V gene has CDR1 LNHDA and CDR2 SQIVND (reference sequence). CDR3 DNA sequence: TGTGCCAGTAGTCGCGGGGGCCCCCTCTTAGATACGCAGTATTTT. Its translation: CASSRGGPLLDTQYF. The whole variable domain, remainder taken from reference TRBV19 and TRBJ2-3, is DGGITQSPKYLFRKEGQNVTLSCEQNLNHDAMYWYRQDPGQGLRLIYYSQIVNDFQKGDIAEGYSVSREKKESFPLTVTSAQKNPTAFYLCASSRGGPLLDTQYFGPGTRLTVL.

Here the CDR3 DNA reads TGTGCCAGCACTCAGGGGAATTCACCCCTCCACTTT. Translated: CASTQGNSPLHF. The chain couples TRBV27 to TRBJ1-6; D may be TRBD1 (6 bases). The CDR3 runs to 12 residues. CDR1 and CDR2 from the germline V gene are MNHEY and SMNVEV (reference sequence). Trimming took 7 bases from V and 7 from J, leaving 8 bases between them.

The rearrangement joins TRBV9 to TRBJ2-5; a possible D gene is TRBD2 (6 bases). From germline, CDR1 is SGDLS and CDR2 YYNGEE. The CDR3 runs to 16 residues. V was shortened by 0 bases and J by 0 bases, with 12 bases between the two germline ends. CDR3 in DNA: TGTGCCAGCAGCGTAGGTGGTAGCGGAGACCAAGAGACCCAGTACTTC. The encoded protein is CASSVGGSGDQETQYF.

Note on this clone: The junction and the germline gene differ at one end; a read error may be behind it. The gene calls are TRBV18 and TRBJ1-1, with D uncertain. CDR1 and CDR2 (germline): KGHSH, LQKENI. The CDR3 covers 15 residues. The CDR3 loop is CASSPILQKNAEAFF. In nucleotides, the CDR3 is TGTGCCAGCTCACCTATCCTTCAGAAGAACGCTGAAGCTTTCTTT.

The chain employs TRBV13 and TRBJ2-3; no reliable D call. The CDR3 has 13 residues. V dropped 2 bases and J dropped 6 bases, with 9 bases sitting between them. The germline V gene has CDR1 PRHDT and CDR2 FYEKMQ (reference sequence). For the CDR3, the DNA is TGTGCCAGCAGCTTAACTGCCGAGGATACGCAGTATTTT. It yields the protein CASSLTAEDTQYF.

The V call is TRBV5-8, the J call TRBJ2-5, with D perhaps TRBD2 (7 bases). V lost 6 bases to trimming and J lost 3 bases, with 24 bases between them. There are 17 residues in the CDR3. The germline V gene encodes CDR1 SGHTS and CDR2 YDEGEE. The chain's CDR3 is CASTPSYGGGWEETQYF. The CDR3, as DNA: TGTGCCAGCACCCCTTCGTATGGGGGGGGCTGGGAAGAGACCCAGTACTTC.

This clone was detected only a few times. This rearrangement joins TRBV27 to TRBJ1-5; TRBD1 might be the D (6 bases). This CDR3 has 15 residues. The ends were cut back, 1 base at V and 7 bases at J, with 14 bases in the middle. Germline CDR1 MNHEY, CDR2 SMNVEV (reference sequence). CDR3 in DNA: TGTGCCAGCAGTTTATTGGGGGGGGCTGAGCAGCCCCAGCATTTT. This codes for CASSLLGGAEQPQHF.

This clone was detected once. This sequence joins TRBV6-6 and TRBJ2-7; TRBD1 might be the D (6 bases). The germline V gene has CDR1 MNHNY and CDR2 SVGAGI (reference sequence). CDR3 length equals 14 residues. V lost 6 bases, J lost 3 bases, and 15 bases lay in between. The CDR3 DNA reads as TGTGCCAGCAGAGACTGGACAGATAGCTACGAGCAGTACTTC. As protein: CASRDWTDSYEQYF.